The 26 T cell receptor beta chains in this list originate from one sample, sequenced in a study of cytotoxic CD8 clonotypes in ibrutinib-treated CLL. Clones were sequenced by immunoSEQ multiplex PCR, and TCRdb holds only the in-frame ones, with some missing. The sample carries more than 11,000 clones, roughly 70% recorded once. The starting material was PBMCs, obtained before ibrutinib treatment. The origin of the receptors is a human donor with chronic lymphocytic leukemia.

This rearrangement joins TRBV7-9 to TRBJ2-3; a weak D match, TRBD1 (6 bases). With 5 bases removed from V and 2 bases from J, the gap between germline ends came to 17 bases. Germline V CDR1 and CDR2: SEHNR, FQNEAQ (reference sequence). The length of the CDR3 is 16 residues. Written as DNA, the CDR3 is TGTGCCAGCAGCGAAGGGACAAACGCTCTCACAGATACGCAGTATTTT. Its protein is CASSEGTNALTDTQYF.

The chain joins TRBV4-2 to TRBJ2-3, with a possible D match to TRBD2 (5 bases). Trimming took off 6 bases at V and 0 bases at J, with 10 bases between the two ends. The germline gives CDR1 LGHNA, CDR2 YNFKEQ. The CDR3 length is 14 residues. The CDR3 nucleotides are TGTGCCAGCAGGGGAGCGCTAAGCACAGATACGCAGTATTTT. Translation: CASRGALSTDTQYF.

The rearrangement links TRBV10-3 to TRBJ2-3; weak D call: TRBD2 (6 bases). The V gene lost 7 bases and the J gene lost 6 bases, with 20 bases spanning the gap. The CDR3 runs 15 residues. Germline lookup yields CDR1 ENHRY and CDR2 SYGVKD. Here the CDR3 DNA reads TGTGCCATCACCCCATGGGCGGGGACCTCGGATACGCAGTATTTT. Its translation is CAITPWAGTSDTQYF.

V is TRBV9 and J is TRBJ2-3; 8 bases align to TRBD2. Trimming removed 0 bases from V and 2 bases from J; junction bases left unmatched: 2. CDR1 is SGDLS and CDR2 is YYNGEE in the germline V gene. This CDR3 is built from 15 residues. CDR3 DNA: TGTGCCAGCAGCGTAGACGGGAGGGTCACAGATACGCAGTATTTT. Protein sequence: CASSVDGRVTDTQYF. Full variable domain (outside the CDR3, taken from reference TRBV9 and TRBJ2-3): DSGVTQTPKHLITATGQRVTLRCSPRSGDLSVYWYQQSLDQGLQFLIQYYNGEERAKGNILERFSAQQFPDLHSELNLSSLELGDSALYFCASSVDGRVTDTQYFGPGTRLTVL.

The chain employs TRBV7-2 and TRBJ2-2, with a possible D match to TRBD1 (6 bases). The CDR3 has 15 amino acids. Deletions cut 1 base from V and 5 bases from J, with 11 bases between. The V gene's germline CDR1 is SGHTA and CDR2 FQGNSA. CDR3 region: CASSLVQGGTGELFF. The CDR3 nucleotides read TGTGCCAGCAGCTTAGTACAGGGTGGGACCGGGGAGCTGTTTTTT.

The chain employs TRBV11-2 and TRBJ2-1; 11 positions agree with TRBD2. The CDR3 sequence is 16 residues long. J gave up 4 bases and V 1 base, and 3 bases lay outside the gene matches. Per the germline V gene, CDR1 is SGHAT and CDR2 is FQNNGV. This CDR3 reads CASSLAASGGYNEQFF. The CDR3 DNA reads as TGTGCCAGCAGCTTAGCGGCTAGCGGGGGGTACAATGAGCAGTTCTTC.

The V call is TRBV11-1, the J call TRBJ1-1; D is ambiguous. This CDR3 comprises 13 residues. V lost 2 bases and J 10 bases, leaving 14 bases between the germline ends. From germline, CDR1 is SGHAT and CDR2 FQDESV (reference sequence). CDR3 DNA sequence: TGTGCCAGCAGCTTAAGGCGGGTCGCCGGAGCTTTCTTT. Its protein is CASSLRRVAGAFF. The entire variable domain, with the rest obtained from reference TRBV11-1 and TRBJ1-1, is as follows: EAEVAQSPRYKITEKSQAVAFWCDPISGHATLYWYRQILGQGPELLVQFQDESVVDDSQLPKDRFSAERLKGVDSTLKIQPAELGDSAMYLCASSLRRVAGAFFGQGTRLTVV.

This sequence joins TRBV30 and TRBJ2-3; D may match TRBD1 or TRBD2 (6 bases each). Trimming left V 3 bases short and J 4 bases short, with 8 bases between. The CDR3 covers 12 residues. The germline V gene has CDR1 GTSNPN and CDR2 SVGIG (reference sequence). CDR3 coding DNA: TGTGCCTGGAGGGGGGGCCCAGATACGCAGTATTTT. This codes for CAWRGGPDTQYF.

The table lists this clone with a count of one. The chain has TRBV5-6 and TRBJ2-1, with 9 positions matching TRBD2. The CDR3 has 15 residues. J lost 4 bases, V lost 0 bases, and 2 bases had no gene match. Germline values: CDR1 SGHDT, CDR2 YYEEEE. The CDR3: CASSLGTSGYNEQFF. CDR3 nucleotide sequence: TGTGCCAGCAGCTTGGGCACTAGCGGGTACAATGAGCAGTTCTTC.

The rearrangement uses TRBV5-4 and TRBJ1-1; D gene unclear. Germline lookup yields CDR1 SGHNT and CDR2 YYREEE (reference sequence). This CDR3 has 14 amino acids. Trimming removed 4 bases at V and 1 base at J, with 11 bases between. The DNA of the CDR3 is TGTGCCAGCAGCCCCGAAGTGGGGAACACTGAAGCTTTCTTT. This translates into CASSPEVGNTEAFF. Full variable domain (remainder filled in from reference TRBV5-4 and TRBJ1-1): ETGVTQSPTHLIKTRGQQVTLRCSSQSGHNTVSWYQQALGQGPQFIFQYYREEENGRGNFPPRFSGLQFPNYSSELNVNALELDDSALYLCASSPEVGNTEAFFGQGTRLTVV.

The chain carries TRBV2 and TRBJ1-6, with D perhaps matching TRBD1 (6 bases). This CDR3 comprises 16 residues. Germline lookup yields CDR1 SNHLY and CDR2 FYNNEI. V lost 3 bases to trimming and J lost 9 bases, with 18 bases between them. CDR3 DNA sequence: TGTGCCAGCAGTGACGAAGTGGGGGGCGCGGGTTCACCCCTCCACTTT. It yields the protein CASSDEVGGAGSPLHF.

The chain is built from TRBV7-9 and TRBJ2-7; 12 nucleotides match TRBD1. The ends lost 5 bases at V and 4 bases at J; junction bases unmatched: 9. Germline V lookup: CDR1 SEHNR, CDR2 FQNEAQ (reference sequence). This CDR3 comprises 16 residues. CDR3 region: CASSPPRDRGPYEQYF. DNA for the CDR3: TGTGCCAGCAGCCCCCCCCGGGACAGGGGGCCTTACGAGCAGTACTTC.

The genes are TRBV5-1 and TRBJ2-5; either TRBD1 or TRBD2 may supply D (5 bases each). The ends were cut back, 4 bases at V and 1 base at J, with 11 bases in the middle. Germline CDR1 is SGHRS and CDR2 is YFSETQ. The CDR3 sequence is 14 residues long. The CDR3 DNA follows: TGCGCCAGCAGCACGGGACCCCCCCAAGAGACCCAGTACTTC. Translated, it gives CASSTGPPQETQYF.

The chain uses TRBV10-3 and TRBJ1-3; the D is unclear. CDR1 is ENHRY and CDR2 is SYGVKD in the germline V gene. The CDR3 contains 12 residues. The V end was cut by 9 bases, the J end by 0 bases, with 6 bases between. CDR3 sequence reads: CAMGSSGNTIYF. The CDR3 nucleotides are TGTGCCATGGGGTCCTCTGGAAACACCATATATTTT.

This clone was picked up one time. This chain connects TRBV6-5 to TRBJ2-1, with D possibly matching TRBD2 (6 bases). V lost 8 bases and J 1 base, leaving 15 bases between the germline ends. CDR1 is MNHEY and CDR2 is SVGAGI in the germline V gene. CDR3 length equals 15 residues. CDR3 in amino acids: CASGTGTLSYNEQFF. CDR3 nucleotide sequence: TGTGCCAGCGGGACCGGGACTCTATCCTACAATGAGCAGTTCTTC.

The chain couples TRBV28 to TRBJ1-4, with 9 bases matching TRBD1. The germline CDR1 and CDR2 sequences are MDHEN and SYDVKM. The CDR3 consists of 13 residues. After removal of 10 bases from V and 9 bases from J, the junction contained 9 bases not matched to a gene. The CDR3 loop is CATRQGVSQKLFF. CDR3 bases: TGTGCCACCCGACAGGGGGTGAGTCAAAAACTGTTTTTT. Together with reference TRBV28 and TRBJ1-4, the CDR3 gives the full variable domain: DVKVTQSSRYLVKRTGEKVFLECVQDMDHENMFWYRQDPGLGLRLIYFSYDVKMKEKGDIPEGYSVSREKKERFSLILESASTNQTSMYLCATRQGVSQKLFFGSGTQLSVL.

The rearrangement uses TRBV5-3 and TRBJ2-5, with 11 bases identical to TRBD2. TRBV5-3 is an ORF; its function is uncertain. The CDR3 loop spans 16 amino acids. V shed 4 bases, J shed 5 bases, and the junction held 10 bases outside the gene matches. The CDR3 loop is CARSPPSGLAVETQYF. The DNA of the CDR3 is TGTGCCAGAAGCCCCCCCTCGGGACTAGCGGTCGAGACCCAGTACTTC.

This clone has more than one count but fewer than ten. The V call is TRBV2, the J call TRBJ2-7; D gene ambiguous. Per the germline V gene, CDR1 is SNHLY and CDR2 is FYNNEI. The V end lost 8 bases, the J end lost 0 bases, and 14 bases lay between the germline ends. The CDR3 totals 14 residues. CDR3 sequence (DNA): TGTGCCAGCCAAGCACAGATCCACTCCTACGAGCAGTACTTC. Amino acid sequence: CASQAQIHSYEQYF.

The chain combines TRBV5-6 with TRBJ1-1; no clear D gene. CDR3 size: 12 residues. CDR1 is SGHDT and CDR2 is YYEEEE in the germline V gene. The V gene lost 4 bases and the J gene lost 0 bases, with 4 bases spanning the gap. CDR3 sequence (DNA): TGTGCCAGCAGCAGGGTGAACACTGAAGCTTTCTTT. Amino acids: CASSRVNTEAFF.

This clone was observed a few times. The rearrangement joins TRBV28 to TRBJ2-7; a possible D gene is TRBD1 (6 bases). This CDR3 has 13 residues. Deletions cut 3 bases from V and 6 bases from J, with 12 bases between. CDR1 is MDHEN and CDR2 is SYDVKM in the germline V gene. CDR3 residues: CASSLGAPPEQYF. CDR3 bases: TGTGCCAGCAGTTTGGGGGCCCCCCCCGAGCAGTACTTC.

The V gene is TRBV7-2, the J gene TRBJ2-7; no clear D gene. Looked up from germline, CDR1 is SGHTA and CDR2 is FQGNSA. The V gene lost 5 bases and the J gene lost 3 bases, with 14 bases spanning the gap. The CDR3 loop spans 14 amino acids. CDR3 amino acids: CASSPKPGRYEQYF. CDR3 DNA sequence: TGTGCCAGCAGCCCTAAACCGGGTCGCTACGAGCAGTACTTC.

The CDR3 region is CATATGVHEAFF. CDR3 bases: TGTGCCACTGCGACAGGGGTACATGAAGCTTTCTTT. J is TRBJ1-1 and V is TRBV15, with 8 bases lining up with TRBD1. The trim removed 9 bases at V and 7 bases at J, leaving 7 bases unmatched. From germline, CDR1 is LNHNV and CDR2 YYDKDF (reference sequence). The CDR3 is made up of 12 amino acids.

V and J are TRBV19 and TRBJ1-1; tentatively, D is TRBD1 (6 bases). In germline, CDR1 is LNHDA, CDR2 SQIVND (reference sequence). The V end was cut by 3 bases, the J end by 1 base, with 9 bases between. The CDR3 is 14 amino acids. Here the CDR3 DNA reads TGTGCCAGTAGTATCGGGGGCGGGAACACTGAAGCTTTCTTT. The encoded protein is CASSIGGGNTEAFF.

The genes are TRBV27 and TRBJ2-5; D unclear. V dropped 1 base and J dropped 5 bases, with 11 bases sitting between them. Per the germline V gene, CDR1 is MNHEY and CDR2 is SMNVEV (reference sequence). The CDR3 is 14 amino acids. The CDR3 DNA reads TGTGCCAGCAGTTTATGGTCTTCCGGGGAGACCCAGTACTTC. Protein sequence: CASSLWSSGETQYF.

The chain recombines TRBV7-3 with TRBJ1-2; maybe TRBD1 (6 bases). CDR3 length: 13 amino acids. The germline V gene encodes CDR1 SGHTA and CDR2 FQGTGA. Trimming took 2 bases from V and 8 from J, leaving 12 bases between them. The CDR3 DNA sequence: TGTGCCAGCAGCTTAGGGGGCGTAACGGGCTACACCTTC. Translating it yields CASSLGGVTGYTF. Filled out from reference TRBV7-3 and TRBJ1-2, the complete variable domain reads GAGVSQTPSNKVTEKGKYVELRCDPISGHTALYWYRQSLGQGPEFLIYFQGTGAADDSGLPNDRFFAVRPEGSVSTLKIQRTERGDSAVYLCASSLGGVTGYTFGSGTRLTVV.

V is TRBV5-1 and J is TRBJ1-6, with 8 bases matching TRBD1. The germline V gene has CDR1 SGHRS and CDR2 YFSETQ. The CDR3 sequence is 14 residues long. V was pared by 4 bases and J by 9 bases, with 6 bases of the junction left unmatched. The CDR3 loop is CASSTGQGGSPLHF. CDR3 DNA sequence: TGCGCCAGCAGCACCGGACAGGGCGGTTCACCCCTCCACTTT.